Listed here is a single T cell receptor beta chain. Its antigen remains unidentified. Measured with immunoSEQ multiplex PCR; TCRdb has only the in-frame clones, and not every one. Among 110,000 to 150,000 clones listed, over 90% were seen once. V lost 8 bases and J 8 bases, leaving 24 bases between the germline ends. Germline V gene sequence: CDR1 SNHLY, CDR2 FYNNEI. This CDR3 contains 15 residues. This entry belongs to a study of T cell responses to AZD1222 COVID-19 vaccine. Study-wide background: Pooled in the analysis were second doses at about 4 or about 12 weeks. Overall study findings and caveats: Unmutated variant regions are reportedly targeted by nearly half of spike-specific TCRs. Repertoires were obtained solely post-peak T cell response. Spike-specific TCR breadth and depth were elevated following two AZD1222 doses.

The sequencing here drew on peripheral blood, taken on day 0 of AZD1222 vaccination. The chain joins TRBV2 to TRBJ1-2; the D is unclear. The TCR comes from an adult in good health. CDR3 protein: CASGRTALNLGGYTF. CDR3 sequence (DNA): TGTGCCAGCGGCCGGACGGCACTCAACTTGGGGGGCTACACCTTC.